A selection of T cell receptor beta chains follows, all from one sample in a study of OX40 agonist ivuxolimab in advanced cancers. Measured with immunoSEQ multiplex PCR; TCRdb has only the in-frame clones, and not every one. The table lists 11,000 or so clones, 80% to 90% of them singletons. This specimen consisted of CD4+ or CD8+ T cells sorted from blood, obtained in a trial of the OX40 agonist ivuxolimab. Every receptor here comes from an adult with an advanced solid tumor such as melanoma, head and neck, liver or kidney cancer. Each CDR3 is given with its conserved first and last residue. The order of the fields is V gene, CDR3 length, D gene, clone size, J gene, CDR3 DNA, CDR3 protein. A D gene is named only where the DNA matches it firmly. Size is stated for part of the rows, as once, few or many counts, or as a class when the clone is expanded.

v_call: TRBV4-1
cdr3_length: 14
d_call: .
clone_size: .
j_call: TRBJ1-2
cdr3_nt: TGCGCCAGCAGCCAACCGACAGACCTCTATGGCTACACCTTC
cdr3_aa: CASSQPTDLYGYTF

v_call: TRBV11-2
cdr3_length: 15
d_call: TRBD1
clone_size: .
j_call: TRBJ2-5
cdr3_nt: TGTGCCAGCAGCTTGTTGACAGGGGCGGGAGAGACCCAGTACTTC
cdr3_aa: CASSLLTGAGETQYF

v_call: TRBV6-5
cdr3_length: 12
d_call: TRBD2
clone_size: .
j_call: TRBJ2-5
cdr3_nt: TGTGCCAGCTTAGAGACGGGGGGGACCCAGTACTTC
cdr3_aa: CASLETGGTQYF

v_call: TRBV19
cdr3_length: 16
d_call: .
clone_size: few
j_call: TRBJ1-4
cdr3_nt: TGTGCCAGTAAGGTGGTGGCCGTTGCAACTAATGAAAAACTGTTTTTT
cdr3_aa: CASKVVAVATNEKLFF

v_call: TRBV29-1
cdr3_length: 10
d_call: .
clone_size: .
j_call: TRBJ2-1
cdr3_nt: TGCAGCGTTGAAACACAGGAGCAGTTCTTC
cdr3_aa: CSVETQEQFF

v_call: TRBV30
cdr3_length: 13
d_call: .
clone_size: .
j_call: TRBJ2-7
cdr3_nt: TGTGCCTGGAGTGGGGGGATGATGGACGAGCAGTACTTC
cdr3_aa: CAWSGGMMDEQYF

v_call: TRBV27
cdr3_length: 15
d_call: TRBD2
clone_size: .
j_call: TRBJ2-7
cdr3_nt: TGTGCCAGCAGTCCTGGGACTAGCGGGAGTTACGAGCAGTACTTC
cdr3_aa: CASSPGTSGSYEQYF

v_call: TRBV19
cdr3_length: 13
d_call: .
clone_size: .
j_call: TRBJ1-6
cdr3_nt: TGTGCCAGTAGTACCAGGGATAATTCACCCCTCCACTTT
cdr3_aa: CASSTRDNSPLHF

v_call: TRBV11-2
cdr3_length: 15
d_call: TRBD1
clone_size: .
j_call: TRBJ2-5
cdr3_nt: TGTGCCAGCAGCTTACTCGACAGGGTGCAAGAGACCCAGTACTTC
cdr3_aa: CASSLLDRVQETQYF

v_call: TRBV4-2
cdr3_length: 15
d_call: TRBD2
clone_size: .
j_call: TRBJ2-1
cdr3_nt: TGTGCCAGCAGCCAAGGTGGGGGGGCCTACAATGAGCAGTTCTTC
cdr3_aa: CASSQGGGAYNEQFF

v_call: TRBV30
cdr3_length: 16
d_call: .
clone_size: .
j_call: TRBJ1-2
cdr3_nt: TGTGCCTGGAGTGTCCCACCGACGATCTTCTTTGATGGCTACACCTTC
cdr3_aa: CAWSVPPTIFFDGYTF

v_call: TRBV13
cdr3_length: 13
d_call: .
clone_size: .
j_call: TRBJ2-7
cdr3_nt: TGTGCCAGCAGCTTAGGGACCACCTACGAGCAGTACTTC
cdr3_aa: CASSLGTTYEQYF

v_call: TRBV7-8
cdr3_length: 14
d_call: .
clone_size: .
j_call: TRBJ1-4
cdr3_nt: TGTGCCAGCAGTAAAGAAGCGACTAATGAAAAACTGTTTTTT
cdr3_aa: CASSKEATNEKLFF

v_call: TRBV27
cdr3_length: 11
d_call: .
clone_size: .
j_call: TRBJ2-1
cdr3_nt: TGTGCCAGCAGTTCCGACAATGAGCAGTTCTTC
cdr3_aa: CASSSDNEQFF

v_call: TRBV9
cdr3_length: 15
d_call: TRBD2
clone_size: .
j_call: TRBJ2-3
cdr3_nt: TGTGCCAGCAGCCTCGGGGGGAGCGGCCCAGATACGCAGTATTTT
cdr3_aa: CASSLGGSGPDTQYF

v_call: TRBV4-1
cdr3_length: 12
d_call: TRBD1
clone_size: .
j_call: TRBJ1-2
cdr3_nt: TGCGCCAGTCAGGGACAGGAGGAGGGCTACACCTTC
cdr3_aa: CASQGQEEGYTF